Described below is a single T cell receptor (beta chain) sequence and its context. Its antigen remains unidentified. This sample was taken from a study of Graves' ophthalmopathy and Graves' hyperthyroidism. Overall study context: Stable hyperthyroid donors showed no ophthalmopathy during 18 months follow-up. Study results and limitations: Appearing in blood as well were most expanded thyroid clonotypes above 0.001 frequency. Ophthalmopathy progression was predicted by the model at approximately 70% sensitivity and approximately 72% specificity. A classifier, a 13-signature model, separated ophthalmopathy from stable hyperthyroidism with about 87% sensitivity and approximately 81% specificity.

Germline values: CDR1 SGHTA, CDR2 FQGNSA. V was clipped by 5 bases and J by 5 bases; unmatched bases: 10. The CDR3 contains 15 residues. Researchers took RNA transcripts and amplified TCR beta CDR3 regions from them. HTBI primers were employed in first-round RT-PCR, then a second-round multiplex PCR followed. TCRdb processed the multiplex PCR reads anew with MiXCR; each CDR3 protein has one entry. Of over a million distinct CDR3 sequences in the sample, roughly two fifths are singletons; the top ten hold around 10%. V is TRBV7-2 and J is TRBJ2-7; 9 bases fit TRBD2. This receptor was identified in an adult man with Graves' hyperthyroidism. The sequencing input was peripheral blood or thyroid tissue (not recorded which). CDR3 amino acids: CASSTGGGGANEQYF. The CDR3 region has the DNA TGTGCCAGCAGCACAGGAGGCGGGGGGGCCAACGAGCAGTACTTC.